One and the same sample provided the 21 T cell receptor beta chains below, sequenced in a study of blood T cell repertoires in COVID-19. The repertoire was sequenced with immunoSEQ multiplex PCR; TCRdb's copy has only in-frame clones and lacks some. In the table there are around 300,000 clones, around 90% of which are singletons. The sample comprised PBMCs or T cells enriched from blood (not recorded which). The origin of the receptors is a woman aged 18-29 years with acute COVID-19.

The V gene is TRBV7-8, the J gene TRBJ2-1, with a weak D call TRBD2 (6 bases). The CDR3 contains 15 residues. Germline assignment: CDR1 SGHVS and CDR2 FQNEAQ. Trimming pared 1 base from V and 5 bases from J, leaving 12 bases between. Here the CDR3 DNA reads TGTGCCAGCAGCTTAGGGGGTAGCGGAAACAATGAGCAGTTCTTC. As protein: CASSLGGSGNNEQFF.

The sample holds one count of this clone. The V call is TRBV7-9, the J call TRBJ1-2; D unresolved. The CDR3 sequence is 15 residues long. Germline V gene lookup returns CDR1 SEHNR and CDR2 FQNEAQ (reference sequence). V lost 5 bases to trimming and J lost 4 bases, with 17 bases between them. This CDR3 is CASSPSGEILYGYTF. CDR3 coding DNA: TGTGCCAGCAGCCCCTCCGGTGAGATTCTCTATGGCTACACCTTC.

Remarks on this clone: The sample has other DNA sequences that encode this CDR3 too. CDR3 DNA sequence: TGCGCCAGCAGCTCACAACAGGGCCTGAACACTGAAGCTTTCTTT. Translation: CASSSQQGLNTEAFF. This chain connects TRBV5-1 to TRBJ1-1; D perhaps matches TRBD1 (6 bases). The CDR3 consists of 15 residues. Germline CDR1 and CDR2: SGHRS and YFSETQ. Between the trimmed V and J ends, which lost 3 bases and 0 bases, there was a span of 12 bases.

The V and J genes are TRBV19 and TRBJ1-1; TRBD1 aligns across 7 bases. The germline gives CDR1 LNHDA, CDR2 SQIVND (reference sequence). J gave up 2 bases and V 1 base, and 10 bases lay outside the gene matches. CDR3 size: 17 residues. This CDR3 reads CASSIAWVRGTNTEAFF. CDR3 bases: TGTGCCAGTAGTATAGCTTGGGTCAGGGGGACTAACACTGAAGCTTTCTTT.

A note on this clone: This CDR3 is also generated by other DNA sequences in the sample. The V call is TRBV7-9, the J call TRBJ2-3; D not certain. The CDR3 is 13 residues long. The V gene lost 3 bases and the J gene lost 1 base, with 5 bases spanning the gap. Germline V gene data show CDR1 as SEHNR and CDR2 as FQNEAQ (reference sequence). CDR3 residues: CASSFSGTDTQYF. The CDR3 DNA sequence: TGTGCCAGCAGCTTTTCAGGCACAGATACGCAGTATTTT.

This chain connects TRBV7-2 to TRBJ2-1, with 8 bases identical to TRBD1. This CDR3 contains 17 residues. V shed 5 bases, J shed 5 bases, and the junction held 14 bases outside the gene matches. Germline V gives CDR1 SGHTA, CDR2 FQGNSA. CDR3 bases: TGTGCCAGCAGCCCTGACTCGGGGCAGGGGGCCAACAATGAGCAGTTCTTC. Its protein is CASSPDSGQGANNEQFF. Combining the CDR3 with reference TRBV7-2 and TRBJ2-1 gives the whole variable domain GAGVSQSPSNKVTEKGKDVELRCDPISGHTALYWYRQSLGQGLEFLIYFQGNSAPDKSGLPSDRFSAERTGGSVSTLTIQRTQQEDSAVYLCASSPDSGQGANNEQFFGPGTRLTVL.

This clone was observed a single time. This chain uses TRBV7-8 with TRBJ2-7; TRBD2 agrees at 7 bases. In germline, CDR1 is SGHVS, CDR2 FQNEAQ. V was clipped by 0 bases and J by 12 bases; unmatched bases: 14. The CDR3 is 15 residues long. CDR3 sequence (DNA): TGTGCCAGCAGCTTAGCGCCCTGGGGTGCGGGAGATCCGTACTTC. This codes for CASSLAPWGAGDPYF. Based on the CDR3 plus reference TRBV7-8 and TRBJ2-7, the full variable domain is GAGVSQSPRYKVAKRGQDVALRCDPISGHVSLFWYQQALGQGPEFLTYFQNEAQLDKSGLPSDRFFAERPEGSVSTLKIQRTQQEDSAVYLCASSLAPWGAGDPYFGPGTRLTVT.

The V gene is TRBV15, the J gene TRBJ2-7; 7 bases map to TRBD1. This CDR3 spans 13 amino acids. Per germline, CDR1 LNHNV and CDR2 YYDKDF (reference sequence). The ends lost 5 bases at V and 0 bases at J; junction bases unmatched: 1. DNA for the CDR3: TGTGCCACCAGCCGGGACAGCTCCTACGAGCAGTACTTC. Encoded protein: CATSRDSSYEQYF.

The genes are TRBV5-1 and TRBJ1-6; D uncertain. CDR1 and CDR2 from the germline V gene are SGHRS and YFSETQ. The CDR3 is 16 residues long. Trimming left V 1 base short and J 8 bases short, with 16 bases between. CDR3 residues: CASSLSTGRKDSPLHF. CDR3 nucleotide sequence: TGCGCCAGCAGCTTGAGTACGGGTCGGAAGGATTCACCCCTCCACTTT.

The chain carries TRBV28 and TRBJ2-7; D is unclear. Trimming removed 8 bases at V and 5 bases at J, with 13 bases between. The CDR3 contains 12 residues. Germline V gene sequence: CDR1 MDHEN, CDR2 SYDVKM. The CDR3 is CASGTLEHEQYF. Here the CDR3 DNA reads TGTGCCAGCGGAACCCTAGAGCACGAGCAGTACTTC.

J is TRBJ1-2 and V is TRBV7-2; 7 positions agree with TRBD1. The germline CDR1 and CDR2 sequences are SGHTA and FQGNSA. The CDR3 is 13 residues long. Unmatched junction bases numbered 3, after V lost 5 bases and J lost 3 bases. The chain's CDR3 is CASSRGTDYGYTF. The CDR3 nucleotides read TGTGCCAGCAGCCGGGGGACAGACTATGGCTACACCTTC.

The chain is built from TRBV2 and TRBJ2-2; D possibly corresponds to TRBD2 (6 bases). CDR1 and CDR2 (germline): SNHLY, FYNNEI. The CDR3 consists of 16 residues. V lost 6 bases, J lost 1 base, and 15 bases lay in between. In DNA form, the CDR3 reads TGTGCCAGCAGGCTTACGGGACTGGTGAACACCGGGGAGCTGTTTTTT. Amino acid sequence: CASRLTGLVNTGELFF.

V and J are TRBV29-1 and TRBJ1-1; D remains unclear. V was trimmed by 4 bases and J by 1 base, leaving 4 bases between them. Germline V CDR1 and CDR2: SQVTM, ANQGSEA. The CDR3 is 11 amino acids. CDR3 nucleotide sequence: TGCAGCGTTGCATCGAACACTGAAGCTTTCTTT. Its protein is CSVASNTEAFF.

The chain couples TRBV24-1 to TRBJ2-3; 8 nucleotides align to TRBD2. The germline CDR1 and CDR2 sequences are KGHDR and SFDVKD. The CDR3 is 21 residues long. With V trimmed by 4 bases and J by 0 bases, 20 bases remained unmatched. CDR3 DNA sequence: TGTGCCACCAGTGACCGATTTCCGGGACTAGGTGTCCCTGCTAGCACAGATACGCAGTATTTT. Amino acid sequence: CATSDRFPGLGVPASTDTQYF.

The chain joins TRBV6-4 to TRBJ2-1, with unresolved D. Germline values: CDR1 MRHNA, CDR2 SNTAGT. V gave up 4 bases and J gave up 0 bases, with 10 bases separating them. CDR3 size: 15 residues. The CDR3 DNA reads TGTGCCAGCAGTGTTTCGATTAGCTCCTACAATGAGCAGTTCTTC. The encoded protein is CASSVSISSYNEQFF.

The CDR3 is CAWSVAAGVGEKLFF. Written as DNA, the CDR3 is TGTGCCTGGAGTGTAGCGGCAGGGGTTGGTGAAAAACTGTTTTTT. The chain carries TRBV30 and TRBJ1-4; perhaps TRBD1 as D (6 bases). CDR3 length: 15 residues. The V and J ends lost 0 bases and 7 bases respectively, with 15 bases between them. From germline, CDR1 is GTSNPN and CDR2 SVGIG (reference sequence).

CDR3 DNA sequence: TGTGCCAGCTCACTCGACAGGGTCGATCCTGAAGCTTTCTTT. Residues: CASSLDRVDPEAFF. The rearrangement joins TRBV18 to TRBJ1-1; 7 positions agree with TRBD1. This CDR3 is built from 14 residues. Germline CDR1 is KGHSH and CDR2 is LQKENI. V lost 4 bases to trimming and J lost 6 bases; unmatched junction nucleotides: 8.

The J gene is TRBJ2-1, the V gene TRBV14; D gene unclear. This CDR3 has 13 residues. With 1 base removed from V and 4 bases from J, the gap between germline ends came to 5 bases. CDR1 is SGHDN, CDR2 FVKESK, per germline. As DNA, the CDR3 is TGTGCCAGCAGCCAAGTCCTATACAATGAGCAGTTCTTC. Amino acid sequence: CASSQVLYNEQFF.

This chain links TRBV10-1 with TRBJ1-1; TRBD1 is a possible D gene (6 bases). This CDR3 spans 17 amino acids. Trimming took off 0 bases at V and 0 bases at J, with 14 bases between the two ends. The germline gives CDR1 WNHNN, CDR2 SYGVQD (reference sequence). The CDR3 reads CASSESTPGGLNTEAFF. CDR3 sequence (DNA): TGCGCCAGCAGTGAGTCGACTCCTGGGGGCCTGAACACTGAAGCTTTCTTT.

The chain recombines TRBV19 with TRBJ1-5, with D unclear. V lost 7 bases and J lost 3, with 13 bases in between. The germline V gene has CDR1 LNHDA and CDR2 SQIVND (reference sequence). The CDR3 loop spans 14 amino acids. CDR3 region: CASTPRIANQPQHF. The CDR3 nucleotides are TGTGCCAGTACCCCGCGGATAGCCAATCAGCCCCAGCATTTT.

This sequence joins TRBV7-9 and TRBJ1-4; TRBD1 aligns across 8 bases. CDR1 is SEHNR, CDR2 FQNEAQ, per germline (reference sequence). The CDR3 length is 16 residues. V dropped 5 bases and J dropped 8; count of bases not matched to a gene: 13. As DNA, the CDR3 is TGTGCCAGCAGCCTGACCGGACAGGGCCGAGGGGAAAAACTGTTTTTT. Its protein is CASSLTGQGRGEKLFF.